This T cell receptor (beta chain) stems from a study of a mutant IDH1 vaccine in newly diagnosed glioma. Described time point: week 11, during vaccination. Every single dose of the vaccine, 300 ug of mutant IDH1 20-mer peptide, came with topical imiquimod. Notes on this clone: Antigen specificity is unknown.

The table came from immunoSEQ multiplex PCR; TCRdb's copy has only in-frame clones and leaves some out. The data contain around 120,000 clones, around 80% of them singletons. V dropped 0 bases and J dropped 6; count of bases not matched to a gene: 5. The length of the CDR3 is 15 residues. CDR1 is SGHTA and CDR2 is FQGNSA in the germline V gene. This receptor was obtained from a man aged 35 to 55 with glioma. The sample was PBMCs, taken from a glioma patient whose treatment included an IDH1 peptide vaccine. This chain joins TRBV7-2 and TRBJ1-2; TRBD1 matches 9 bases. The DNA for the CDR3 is TGTGCCAGCAGCTTAGCGGGACAGGGTATTCATGGCTACACCTTC. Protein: CASSLAGQGIHGYTF. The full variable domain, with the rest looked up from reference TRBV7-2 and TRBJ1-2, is GAGVSQSPSNKVTEKGKDVELRCDPISGHTALYWYRQSLGQGLEFLIYFQGNSAPDKSGLPSDRFSAERTGGSVSTLTIQRTQQEDSAVYLCASSLAGQGIHGYTFGSGTRLTVV.